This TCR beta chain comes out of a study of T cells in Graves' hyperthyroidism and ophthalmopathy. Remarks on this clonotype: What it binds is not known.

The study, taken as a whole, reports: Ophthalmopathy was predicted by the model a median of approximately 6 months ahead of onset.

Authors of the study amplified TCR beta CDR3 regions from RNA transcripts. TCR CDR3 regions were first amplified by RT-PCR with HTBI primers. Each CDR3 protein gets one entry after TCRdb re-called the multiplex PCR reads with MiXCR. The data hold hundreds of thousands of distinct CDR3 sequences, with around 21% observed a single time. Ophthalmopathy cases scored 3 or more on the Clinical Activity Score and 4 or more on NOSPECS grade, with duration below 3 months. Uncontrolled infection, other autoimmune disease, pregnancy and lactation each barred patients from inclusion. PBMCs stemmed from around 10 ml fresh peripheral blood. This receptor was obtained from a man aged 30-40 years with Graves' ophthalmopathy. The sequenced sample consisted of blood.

CDR3 bases: TGCAGTGCTAGAGGGGGGCCCGCCCCGGAGGGCACTGAAGCTTTCTTT. Translation gives CSARGGPAPEGTEAFF. J is TRBJ1-1 and V is TRBV20-1, with D tentatively TRBD1 (6 bases). Trimming cost V 1 base and J 4 bases, with 19 bases left between them. Germline lookup yields CDR1 DFQATT and CDR2 SNEGSKA (reference sequence). This CDR3 is 16 amino acids long.